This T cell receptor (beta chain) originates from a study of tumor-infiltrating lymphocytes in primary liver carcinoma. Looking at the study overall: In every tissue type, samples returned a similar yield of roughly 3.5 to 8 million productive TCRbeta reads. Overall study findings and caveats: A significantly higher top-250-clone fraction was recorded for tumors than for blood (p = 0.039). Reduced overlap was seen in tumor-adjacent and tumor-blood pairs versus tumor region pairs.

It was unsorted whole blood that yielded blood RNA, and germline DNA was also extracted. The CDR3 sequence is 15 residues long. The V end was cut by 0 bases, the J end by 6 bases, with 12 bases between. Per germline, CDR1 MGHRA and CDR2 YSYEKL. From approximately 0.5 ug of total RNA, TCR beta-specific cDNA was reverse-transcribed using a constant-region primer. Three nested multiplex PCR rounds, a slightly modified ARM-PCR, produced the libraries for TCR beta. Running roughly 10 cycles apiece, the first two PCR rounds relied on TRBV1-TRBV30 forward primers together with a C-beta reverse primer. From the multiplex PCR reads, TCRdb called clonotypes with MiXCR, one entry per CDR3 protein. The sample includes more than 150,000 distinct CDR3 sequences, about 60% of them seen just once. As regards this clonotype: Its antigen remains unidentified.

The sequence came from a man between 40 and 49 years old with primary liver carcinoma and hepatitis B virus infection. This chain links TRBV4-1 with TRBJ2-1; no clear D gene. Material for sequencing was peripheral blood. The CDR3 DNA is TGCGCCAGCAGCCAAGAACCGTATAGCAGCAATGAGCAGTTCTTC. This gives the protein CASSQEPYSSNEQFF.